This entry lists 5 T cell receptor beta chains sequenced from one sample in a study of blood T cell repertoires in COVID-19. TCRdb's table, derived via immunoSEQ multiplex PCR, lists solely in-frame clones and lacks some. There are over 150,000 clones in the sample; 75% to 85% occur only once, and about 13% lies in the top ten. The sequenced sample consisted of peripheral blood. The receptors here all came from a human donor in a cohort sampled during active COVID-19.

The CDR3 loop is CASRSTTGLYGYTF. The CDR3, as DNA: TGTGCCAGCAGATCAACTACGGGACTCTATGGCTACACCTTC. The rearrangement uses TRBV28 and TRBJ1-2; tentatively, D is TRBD1 (5 bases). This CDR3 comprises 14 residues. The ends were cut back, 6 bases at V and 4 bases at J, with 15 bases in the middle. Germline V gives CDR1 MDHEN, CDR2 SYDVKM.

The chain uses TRBV5-1 and TRBJ2-1, with TRBD2 matching 9 bases. V shed 2 bases, J shed 3 bases, and the junction held 12 bases outside the gene matches. The germline CDR1 and CDR2 sequences are SGHRS and YFSETQ. The CDR3 loop spans 18 amino acids. The CDR3 DNA sequence: TGCGCCAGCAGCTTACCAGGACTAGCGAGAAACCTCTACAATGAGCAGTTCTTC. Translated, it gives CASSLPGLARNLYNEQFF.

The gene calls are TRBV4-1 and TRBJ2-7; D is possibly TRBD2 (5 bases). The CDR3 length is 15 residues. Germline CDR1 is MGHRA and CDR2 is YSYEKL. With 1 base removed from V and 0 bases from J, the gap between germline ends came to 10 bases. CDR3 sequence: CASSQAGMSSYEQYF. As DNA, the CDR3 is TGCGCCAGCAGCCAAGCCGGGATGAGCTCCTACGAGCAGTACTTC.

The chain carries TRBV28 and TRBJ2-7; 9 nucleotides align to TRBD1. V was pared by 5 bases and J by 1 base, with 3 bases of the junction left unmatched. Germline CDR1 reads MDHEN; CDR2 reads SYDVKM. The CDR3 sequence is 14 residues long. CDR3 loop: CASSKTGGSYEQYF. The CDR3 DNA sequence: TGTGCCAGCAGTAAGACAGGGGGGTCCTACGAGCAGTACTTC.

J is TRBJ2-3 and V is TRBV5-1, with D possibly TRBD2 on 7 matching bases. Trimming removed 4 bases from V and 5 bases from J, with 23 bases in between. This CDR3 region has 17 residues. CDR1 is SGHRS, CDR2 YFSETQ, per germline. CDR3 in amino acids: CASSGRARGLKGDTQYF. The CDR3 DNA is TGCGCCAGCAGCGGAAGGGCGCGGGGGCTAAAGGGAGATACGCAGTATTTT.